One and the same sample provided the 24 T cell receptor beta chains below, sequenced in a study of cytomegalovirus exposure and HLA in healthy donors. PCR used 60 Vbeta primers and 13 Jbeta primers. The protocol was immunoSEQ multiplex PCR, while the TCRdb copy is restricted to in-frame clones and leaves out a portion. The sample carries over 150,000 clones, under 90% recorded once. Input material: PBMCs. These receptors were obtained from a man aged 25 to 45 in good health and CMV-seropositive.

V is TRBV13 and J is TRBJ2-1; 9 bases match TRBD2. This CDR3 is built from 16 residues. V lost 0 bases, J lost 2 bases, and 2 bases stayed unmatched. Per the germline V gene, CDR1 is PRHDT and CDR2 is FYEKMQ (reference sequence). CDR3 protein: CASSLGGGGAYNEQFF. The CDR3 nucleotides read TGTGCCAGCAGCTTAGGAGGCGGGGGGGCCTACAATGAGCAGTTCTTC.

The genes are TRBV27 and TRBJ2-2; 8 bases agree with TRBD1. Germline CDR1 reads MNHEY; CDR2 reads SMNVEV (reference sequence). The CDR3 is 15 residues long. Trimming took 0 bases from V and 6 from J; bases not matched to a gene: 3. The CDR3 DNA follows: TGTGCCAGCAGTTTATCTCAGGGGGCGGCCGGGGAGCTGTTTTTT. Its protein is CASSLSQGAAGELFF.

The rearrangement links TRBV6-1 to TRBJ2-6; TRBD2 might be the D (5 bases). Germline CDR1 MNHNS, CDR2 SASEGT. Trimming pared 1 base from V and 1 base from J, leaving 5 bases between. There are 15 residues in the CDR3. The CDR3 nucleotides read TGTGCCAGCAGTGAAGGGGAGTCTGGGGCCAACGTCCTGACTTTC. Protein sequence: CASSEGESGANVLTF.

This clone was observed a few times. The genes are TRBV6-1 and TRBJ2-2; D is perhaps TRBD1 (6 bases). The CDR3 is 14 amino acids. With 5 bases removed from V and 6 bases from J, the gap between germline ends came to 13 bases. Germline V gives CDR1 MNHNS, CDR2 SASEGT. The CDR3 here is CASSYDRSSGELFF. The CDR3 nucleotides read TGTGCCAGCAGTTATGACAGGAGTTCCGGGGAGCTGTTTTTT.

The chain recombines TRBV6-5 with TRBJ1-5; D unclear. This CDR3 spans 15 amino acids. Trimming took 0 bases from V and 1 from J, leaving 7 bases between them. Germline V gives CDR1 MNHEY, CDR2 SVGAGI. In nucleotides, the CDR3 is TGTGCCAGCAGTTACTCGTACATCAGCAATCAGCCCCAGCATTTT. Amino acids: CASSYSYISNQPQHF.

This chain joins TRBV28 and TRBJ1-3; D is undetermined. The CDR3 totals 19 residues. The V end was cut by 4 bases, the J end by 2 bases, with 24 bases between. Germline V gives CDR1 MDHEN, CDR2 SYDVKM. The DNA of the CDR3 is TGTGCCAGCAGTTCCCGGGGTGGAGAAGACATCGTGACTGGAAACACCATATATTTT. Its translation: CASSSRGGEDIVTGNTIYF.

V and J are TRBV27 and TRBJ1-4; D call uncertain. Germline CDR1 and CDR2: MNHEY and SMNVEV (reference sequence). There are 13 residues in the CDR3. The V end was cut by 6 bases, the J end by 10 bases, with 15 bases between. The CDR3 sequence is CASSPSVTRKLFF. Written as DNA, the CDR3 is TGTGCCAGCAGCCCCTCAGTCACCCGAAAACTGTTTTTT.

As for this clone: An end of the junction does not agree with germline; a read error may underlie this. This chain links TRBV7-9 with TRBJ2-7; 8 nucleotides match TRBD1. CDR1 is SEHNR and CDR2 is FQNEAQ in the germline V gene (reference sequence). CDR3 size: 17 residues. The CDR3: CSSSPLPDRASSYEQYF. CDR3 DNA sequence: TGTTCCAGCAGCCCGCTTCCGGACAGGGCCAGCTCCTACGAGCAGTACTTC.

This clone has a single count. The chain couples TRBV13 to TRBJ1-6; D perhaps matches TRBD1 (5 bases). The CDR3 has 14 residues. Trimming pared 7 bases from V and 6 bases from J, leaving 13 bases between. Germline CDR1 reads PRHDT; CDR2 reads FYEKMQ (reference sequence). CDR3 residues: CASTWRGSNSPLHF. The CDR3 DNA reads TGTGCCAGCACTTGGCGGGGGAGTAATTCACCCCTCCACTTT.

This clone was picked up a small number of times. The CDR3 reads CASRLAGGSADTQYF. The CDR3 region has the DNA TGTGCCAGCAGGCTAGCGGGAGGCTCGGCAGATACGCAGTATTTT. The chain recombines TRBV25-1 with TRBJ2-3, with TRBD2 identical over 11 bases. J gave up 4 bases and V 6 bases, and 6 bases lay outside the gene matches. This CDR3 has 15 amino acids. CDR1 is MGHDK and CDR2 is SYGVNS in the germline V gene.

This clone was recorded only once. The CDR3 DNA reads TGTGCCAGCAGCAACCGGGACAGGGGGCTGAATGGTGGCTACACCTTC. Residues: CASSNRDRGLNGGYTF. This sequence joins TRBV27 and TRBJ1-2; 12 bases fit TRBD1. CDR1 is MNHEY and CDR2 is SMNVEV in the germline V gene (reference sequence). V shed 6 bases and J 7 bases; nucleotides not matched to a gene: 12. CDR3 length: 16 residues.

This clone was counted once. This chain uses TRBV5-6 with TRBJ2-1; no firm D call. CDR3 length: 14 amino acids. Germline V lookup: CDR1 SGHDT, CDR2 YYEEEE. V was clipped by 0 bases and J by 6 bases, with 10 bases between them. In nucleotides, the CDR3 is TGTGCCAGCAGCTTGGGTGAGCGAACCAATGAGCAGTTCTTC. Encoded protein: CASSLGERTNEQFF.

This clone was counted between two and nine times. The chain employs TRBV27 and TRBJ2-7; 8 nucleotides align to TRBD2. Germline CDR1 and CDR2: MNHEY and SMNVEV (reference sequence). There are 17 residues in the CDR3. V lost 5 bases, J lost 0 bases, and 12 bases stayed unmatched. The CDR3 region has the DNA TGTGCCAGCAGTGGTGTCGGGGGGGCTGAGAGCTCCTACGAGCAGTACTTC. The encoded protein is CASSGVGGAESSYEQYF.

The gene calls are TRBV7-2 and TRBJ1-2; TRBD1 matches 7 bases. J gave up 2 bases and V 5 bases, and 5 bases lay outside the gene matches. CDR3 length: 14 amino acids. Germline V CDR1 and CDR2: SGHTA, FQGNSA. CDR3 loop: CASSLGGANYGYTF. In DNA, the CDR3 is TGTGCCAGCAGCCTAGGGGGCGCCAACTATGGCTACACCTTC.

This chain links TRBV6-6 with TRBJ1-2; 7 bases map to TRBD1. V was pared by 8 bases and J by 5 bases, with 14 bases of the junction left unmatched. The CDR3 length is 15 residues. Germline V gene lookup returns CDR1 MNHNY and CDR2 SVGAGI (reference sequence). The CDR3 nucleotides are TGTGCCAGCGCCGCGCTCCAACAGGGGAGATATGGCTACACCTTC. It is translated as CASAALQQGRYGYTF.

V usage is TRBV6-1 and J usage is TRBJ2-1; TRBD2 matches at 7 bases. V lost 2 bases and J lost 2; bases outside the gene matches: 9. This CDR3 comprises 17 residues. Germline V gene lookup returns CDR1 MNHNS and CDR2 SASEGT. This CDR3 is CASSERRSGTAYNEQFF. The CDR3 DNA reads as TGTGCCAGCAGTGAACGGCGAAGCGGGACCGCCTACAATGAGCAGTTCTTC.

The gene calls are TRBV28 and TRBJ1-1, with TRBD1 matching 9 bases. The CDR3 loop spans 16 amino acids. Germline V gene lookup returns CDR1 MDHEN and CDR2 SYDVKM. V shed 6 bases, J shed 10 bases, and the junction held 18 bases outside the gene matches. The DNA for the CDR3 is TGTGCCAGCAGCGACCTAATCACAACAGGGGGCCTCGGAGCTTTCTTT. Translating gives CASSDLITTGGLGAFF.

This chain links TRBV30 with TRBJ1-1; the D is unclear. The CDR3 runs 14 residues. Deletions cut 0 bases from V and 4 bases from J, with 12 bases between. Germline values: CDR1 GTSNPN, CDR2 SVGIG (reference sequence). The chain's CDR3 is CAWSVSLLSTEAFF. The CDR3 DNA reads TGTGCCTGGAGTGTGAGCCTTTTATCCACTGAAGCTTTCTTT. The full variable domain, rest sourced from reference TRBV30 and TRBJ1-1, is SQTIHQWPATLVQPVGSPLSLECTVEGTSNPNLYWYRQAAGRGLQLLFYSVGIGQISSEVPQNLSASRPQDRQFILSSKKLLLSDSGFYLCAWSVSLLSTEAFFGQGTRLTVV.

V usage is TRBV13 and J usage is TRBJ2-7; D may be TRBD1 (6 bases). Looked up from germline, CDR1 is PRHDT and CDR2 is FYEKMQ (reference sequence). This CDR3 is built from 13 residues. V was pared by 5 bases and J by 6 bases, with 14 bases between. In DNA, the CDR3 is TGTGCCAGCAGCCCTCCCCAGGGGATCGAGCAGTACTTC. Amino acids: CASSPPQGIEQYF.

J is TRBJ1-4 and V is TRBV6-5; 7 bases line up with TRBD1. Germline assignment: CDR1 MNHEY and CDR2 SVGAGI. Trimming took 0 bases from V and 4 from J; bases not matched to a gene: 2. This CDR3 spans 15 amino acids. CDR3 bases: TGTGCCAGCAGTTACTCGGGACAGATTAATGAAAAACTGTTTTTT. Translating it yields CASSYSGQINEKLFF.

In regard to this clone: Its ends do not fully match the called genes, so a read error is possible. V usage is TRBV10-1 and J usage is TRBJ2-7; 11 bases align to TRBD2. Germline lookup yields CDR1 WNHNN and CDR2 SYGVQD (reference sequence). The CDR3 totals 19 residues. CDR3: CANSESGFQGLADTYEQYF. The DNA of the CDR3 is TGCGCCAACAGTGAGTCGGGATTTCAGGGACTAGCGGACACCTACGAGCAGTACTTC.

This chain links TRBV27 with TRBJ1-4; D might be TRBD1 (5 bases). Germline-derived CDR1 and CDR2 are MNHEY and SMNVEV (reference sequence). The CDR3 covers 15 residues. Trimming cost V 0 bases and J 6 bases, with 11 bases left between them. The CDR3 DNA sequence: TGTGCCAGCAGTTTATCGGCGGGGGTAGATGAAAAACTGTTTTTT. This encodes CASSLSAGVDEKLFF.

The chain is built from TRBV5-4 and TRBJ2-1; 9 nucleotides line up with TRBD2. This CDR3 spans 16 amino acids. Germline loops: CDR1 SGHNT, CDR2 YYREEE (reference sequence). Germline trimming cut 3 bases from V and 8 bases from J; bases unmatched to any gene: 12. Here the CDR3 DNA reads TGTGCCAGCAGCTCGGAGTTGCGGGGGGGCCCCGATGAGCAGTTCTTC. Translation gives CASSSELRGGPDEQFF.

The chain employs TRBV5-4 and TRBJ1-4, with 7 nucleotides matching TRBD1. Trimming took 4 bases from V and 7 from J; bases not matched to a gene: 22. The CDR3 contains 19 residues. Germline CDR1 is SGHNT and CDR2 is YYREEE (reference sequence). The CDR3 coding sequence is TGTGCCAGCAGCCCGGACCCGACAGGGCAACCGGGGTTGGGTGAAAAACTGTTTTTT. Amino acid sequence: CASSPDPTGQPGLGEKLFF.